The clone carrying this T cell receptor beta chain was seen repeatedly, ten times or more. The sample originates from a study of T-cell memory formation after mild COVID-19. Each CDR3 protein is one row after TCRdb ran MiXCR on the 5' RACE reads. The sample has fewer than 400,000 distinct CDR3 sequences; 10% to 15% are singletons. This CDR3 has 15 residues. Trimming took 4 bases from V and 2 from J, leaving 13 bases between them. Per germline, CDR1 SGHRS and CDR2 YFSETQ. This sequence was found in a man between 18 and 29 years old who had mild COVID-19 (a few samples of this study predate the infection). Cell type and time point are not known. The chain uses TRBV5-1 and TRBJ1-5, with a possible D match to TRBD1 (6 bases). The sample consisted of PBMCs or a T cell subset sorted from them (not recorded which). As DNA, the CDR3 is TGCGCCAGCAGCCCACAGGGAGATCGCAATCAGCCCCAGCATTTT. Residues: CASSPQGDRNQPQHF.